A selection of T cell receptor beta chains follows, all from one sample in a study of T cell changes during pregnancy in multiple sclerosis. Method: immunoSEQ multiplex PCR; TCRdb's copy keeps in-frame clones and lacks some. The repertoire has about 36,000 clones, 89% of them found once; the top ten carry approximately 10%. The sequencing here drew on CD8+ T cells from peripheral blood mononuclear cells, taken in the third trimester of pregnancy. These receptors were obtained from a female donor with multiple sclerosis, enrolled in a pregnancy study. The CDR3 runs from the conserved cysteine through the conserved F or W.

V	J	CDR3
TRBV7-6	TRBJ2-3	CASSPAAKLTDTQYF
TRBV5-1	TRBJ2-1	CASRLDRAGDEQFF
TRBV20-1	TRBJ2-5	CSALNWETQYF
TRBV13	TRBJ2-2	CASSFPDRGRTGELFF
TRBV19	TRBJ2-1	CASSISAGGPNEQFF
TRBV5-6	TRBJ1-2	CASSWDRGLYGYTF
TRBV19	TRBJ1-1	CASGRQNFEAFF
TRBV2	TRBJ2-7	CASREPGLSYEQYF
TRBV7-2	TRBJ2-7	CASSQLSGSSYEQYF
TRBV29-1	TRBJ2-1	CSVEDRDSGVGEQFF
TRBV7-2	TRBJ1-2	CASSFDRSYGYTF
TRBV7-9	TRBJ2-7	CASSLGSWYTNKEQYF
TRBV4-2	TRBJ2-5	CASSRLAEDQETQYF
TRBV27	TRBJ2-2	CASRWGLATGELFF
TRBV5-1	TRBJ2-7	CASSLEVPGAYEQYF
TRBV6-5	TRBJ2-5	CASSTGQGTETQYF
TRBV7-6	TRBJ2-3	CASSFLAGGSTDTQYF
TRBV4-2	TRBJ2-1	CASSQAAGTYNEQFF
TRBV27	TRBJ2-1	CASSWTPSNEQFF
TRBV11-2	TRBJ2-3	CASRSGGFPDTQYF
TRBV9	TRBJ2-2	CASSVTSGTSMNTGELFF
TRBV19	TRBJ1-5	CASMGGQWYQPQHF
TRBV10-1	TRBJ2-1	CASSESWTSGSNEQFF
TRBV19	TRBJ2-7	CASSIGYGDEQYF
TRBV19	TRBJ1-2	CASGGQDYYGYTF
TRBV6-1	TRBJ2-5	CASSEGLNQETQYF
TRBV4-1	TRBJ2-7	CASRRESSQGYEQYF
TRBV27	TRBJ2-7	CASSLGHEQYF
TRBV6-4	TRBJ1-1	CARSCDGQKNTEAFF
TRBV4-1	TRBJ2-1	CASSQGERGGDEQFF
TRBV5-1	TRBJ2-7	CASSLSSQGRGEQYF
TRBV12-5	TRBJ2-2	CASGLLLDRPGYTGELFF
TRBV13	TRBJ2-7	CASSPNGGGSSYEQYF
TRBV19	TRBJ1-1	CASSIQGENTEAFF
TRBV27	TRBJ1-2	CASTLSGTGGDYGYTF
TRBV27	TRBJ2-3	CASSPDGLAGGLITDTQYF